This TCR beta chain came from a study of shared clonotypes between healthy human individuals. CDR3 size: 15 residues. Germline V gene lookup returns CDR1 MDHEN and CDR2 SYDVKM. V was shortened by 5 bases and J by 0 bases, with 14 bases between the two germline ends. Produced via immunoSEQ multiplex PCR; TCRdb's table is partial and in-frame only. The sample consists of some 2,500,000 clones, less than 95% of them appearing once. This TCR was recovered from a man younger than 35 in good health. Some clones in this sample may be carry-over from other donors' samples. Sequenced material: naive CD4+ T cells from PBMCs. Subset meaning: CD45RA+ positively selected. The chain employs TRBV28 and TRBJ2-7, with no clear D. CDR3 bases: TGTGCCAGCAGTCCCCCGGCGGCTAGCTCCTACGAGCAGTACTTC. It translates to CASSPPAASSYEQYF.